Listed below are T cell receptor beta chains from one sample, sequenced in a study of early T cells in non-severe SARS-CoV-2 infection. Via MiXCR, TCRdb re-called the 5' RACE reads, giving one row per CDR3 protein. The repertoire holds roughly 40,000 distinct CDR3 sequences, with under 4.5% as singletons. Sequenced material: whole blood. Source of these receptors: an adult who was a healthcare worker with PCR-confirmed SARS-CoV-2 infection or an uninfected control (not recorded which). CDR3s include the opening cysteine and the closing phenylalanine or tryptophan. The D gene is left open where the match is weak. Clone size appears in some rows only: once, few, many, or a class for an expanded clone.

d_gene	v_gene	abundance	j_gene	CDR3nt	CDR3aa
TRBD1	TRBV4-1	few	TRBJ2-4	TGCGCCAGCAGCCAAGCCCGGACAGGGGCACACATTCAGTACTTC	CASSQARTGAHIQYF
.	TRBV18	many	TRBJ1-3	TGTGCCAGCTCCTCGTCATCTGGAAACACCATATATTTT	CASSSSSGNTIYF
TRBD2	TRBV5-1	many	TRBJ2-2	TGCGCCAGCAGAATAGCGGGTGCCGCTTCTGGCGGGGAGCTGTTTTTT	CASRIAGAASGGELFF
.	TRBV27	many	TRBJ1-2	TGTGCCAGCGGGAAGACGGTGCGGGATGGCTACACCTTC	CASGKTVRDGYTF
.	TRBV20-1	many	TRBJ1-2	TGCAGTGCACGGGAGGACTATGGCTACACCTTC	CSAREDYGYTF
.	TRBV11-2	many	TRBJ1-1	TGTGCCAGCAGCCCCCGACAGGTGGCTGAAGCTTTCTTT	CASSPRQVAEAFF
.	TRBV6-6	many	TRBJ2-7	TGTGCCAGCAGACCGACGGGCCGCTTCTCCTACGAGCAGTACTTC	CASRPTGRFSYEQYF
.	TRBV20-1	many	TRBJ2-3	TGCAGTGCTAGAGACCCCCAGAGCGTCACAGATACGCAGTATTTT	CSARDPQSVTDTQYF
.	TRBV5-1	many	TRBJ2-3	TGCGCCAGCAGCTTGCAGGGGGATACGCAGTATTTT	CASSLQGDTQYF
.	TRBV24-1	.	TRBJ2-7	TGTGCCACCAGGGACCCGAGCTCCTACGAGCAGTACTTC	CATRDPSSYEQYF
TRBD2	TRBV5-1	many	TRBJ2-1	TGCGCCAGCAGCTCTTATCTTGGTAGCGGGGGCCCTAGCTCCTACAATGAGCAGTTCTTC	CASSSYLGSGGPSSYNEQFF
.	TRBV12-3/TRBV12-4	many	TRBJ1-2	TGTGCCAGCAATTCGAAGGGGTCCGGGAGGTTGGAAGGCTACACCTTC	CASNSKGSGRLEGYTF
.	TRBV19	many	TRBJ2-7	TGTGCCAGTAGTATCGCAGTTAGCTCCTACGAGCAGTACTTC	CASSIAVSSYEQYF
.	TRBV12-3/TRBV12-4	many	TRBJ1-2	TGTGCCAGCCCCTGGCGGCCCGGCTACACCTTC	CASPWRPGYTF
.	TRBV5-8	many	TRBJ2-3	TGTGCCAGCAGCTTGGAAGTGGATACGCAGTATTTT	CASSLEVDTQYF
TRBD1	TRBV6-6	many	TRBJ2-7	TGTGCCAGCAGTTACATGGCAGGGGGCACAGAGCAGTACTTC	CASSYMAGGTEQYF
TRBD1	TRBV7-8	many	TRBJ2-5	TGTGCCAGCAGCTCCGGGACAGCGAGACTAGAGACCCAGTACTTC	CASSSGTARLETQYF
TRBD1	TRBV7-9	few	TRBJ2-3	TGTGCCAGCAGCCCAGGACAGGGGAAACTCACAGATACGCAGTATTTT	CASSPGQGKLTDTQYF
.	TRBV29-1	many	TRBJ2-5	TGCAGCGTTGATCGGGCAGGACAAGAGACCCAGTACTTC	CSVDRAGQETQYF
.	TRBV11-3	few	TRBJ2-7	TGTGCCAGCAGCTTAAAGCCATCCTACGAGCAGTACTTC	CASSLKPSYEQYF
.	TRBV5-1	many	TRBJ2-1	TGCGCCTCGGGGTGGTCGGCAAACAATGAGCAGTTCTTC	CASGWSANNEQFF
.	TRBV29-1	.	TRBJ2-1	TGCAGCGGGCCCGGGGGGCCGGGGACCAATGAGCAGTTCTTC	CSGPGGPGTNEQFF
TRBD1	TRBV5-5	many	TRBJ1-2	TGTGCCAGCAGCCACCGGACAGGGACCAACTATGGCTACACCTTC	CASSHRTGTNYGYTF
.	TRBV29-1	many	TRBJ2-7	TGCAGCGTTACAGCAGTGGGGGCGGGAGTCCGGTCCTACGAGCAGTACTTC	CSVTAVGAGVRSYEQYF
.	TRBV9	many	TRBJ2-3	TGTGCCAGCAGCGTGTCCCAAGGGGTTACAGATACGCAGTATTTT	CASSVSQGVTDTQYF
TRBD2	TRBV11-3	many	TRBJ2-1	TGTGCCAGCAGCTTACCTAGCGGGAGAAGGTCCTACAATGAGCAGTTCTTC	CASSLPSGRRSYNEQFF
TRBD2	TRBV3-1	many	TRBJ2-2	TGTGCCAGCAGTCCCTACGCGGGGGCCGGGGAGCTGTTTTTT	CASSPYAGAGELFF
.	TRBV5-1	many	TRBJ2-3	TGCGCCAGCAGCTTGGCTGGTGTGACAGATACGCAGTATTTT	CASSLAGVTDTQYF
TRBD1	TRBV6-5	few	TRBJ1-1	TGTGCCAGCAGTACTACCGGGACAGGGTACTCTGAAGCTTTCTTT	CASSTTGTGYSEAFF
TRBD1	TRBV20-1	many	TRBJ1-6	TGCAGCGCTAGACCCGGGACAGGGATAGCACCCCTCCACTTT	CSARPGTGIAPLHF
.	TRBV27	few	TRBJ1-5	TGTGCCAGCAGTTTTAGTGTATATCAGCCCCAGCATTTT	CASSFSVYQPQHF
.	TRBV11-2	few	TRBJ2-7	TGTGCCAGCAGCTTAGTTCTCTGGGGGGCGCAGAACGAGCAGTACTTC	CASSLVLWGAQNEQYF
TRBD2	TRBV5-1	many	TRBJ2-7	TGCGCCAGCAGCTTAAAGCTAGCGGGAGGGAGAAGCTCCTACGAGCAGTACTTC	CASSLKLAGGRSSYEQYF
.	TRBV6-2/TRBV6-3	many	TRBJ2-7	TGTGCCAGCAGTTACTCGAGTCAGAGACCCGGACAGTACGAGCAGTACTTC	CASSYSSQRPGQYEQYF
.	TRBV20-1	many	TRBJ2-5	TGCAGCAGTGCGGGTGGGGAGACCCAGTACTTC	CSSAGGETQYF
.	TRBV24-1	many	TRBJ2-6	TGTGCCACCAGTGTTGGGCAGGTCTCTGGGGCCAACGTCCTGACTTTC	CATSVGQVSGANVLTF
TRBD2	TRBV6-6	few	TRBJ2-7	TGTGCCAGCAGTTACCCGACTAGCGGGAGTATGGGGGAGCAGTACTTC	CASSYPTSGSMGEQYF
TRBD1	TRBV5-6	many	TRBJ2-7	TGTGCCAGCAGCTACGGGACAGGGTCTTTAATCACCTACGAGCAGTACTTC	CASSYGTGSLITYEQYF
TRBD2	TRBV27	many	TRBJ2-1	TGTGCCAGCAGTTATTATAGGTCTAGCGGGGAAGAGCAGTTCTTC	CASSYYRSSGEEQFF
TRBD1	TRBV18	many	TRBJ1-6	TGTGCCAGCTCCCGGGACAGAGAGAATTCACCCCTCCACTTT	CASSRDRENSPLHF
TRBD2	TRBV7-6	.	TRBJ2-5	TGTGCCAGCAGCTCCCGGGGGGCCCAGTACTTC	CASSSRGAQYF